This T cell receptor beta chain comes out of a study of regulatory T cells in long-lasting Graves disease. The time point is: newly diagnosed GD, antithyroid drugs for less than 3 months. RNA from PBMCs was the source of the TCR library. CDR3-region Arm-PCR and iRepertoire HTBI primers produced the TCR beta libraries. A single record per CDR3 protein comes from TCRdb applying MiXCR to the multiplex PCR reads. The data contain approximately 230,000 distinct CDR3 sequences, 15% to 20% of them singletons. This CDR3 comprises 14 residues. Trimming stripped 0 bases from V and 6 bases from J, with 8 bases between. The table lists this clonotype with many counts.

The chain has TRBV12-3 or TRBV12-4 and TRBJ2-2; no firm D call. This sequence originates from a female donor with Graves disease. This sample comprised peripheral blood mononuclear cells (PBMCs), obtained at new diagnosis, from a patient treated with antithyroid drugs. As DNA, the CDR3 is TGTGCCAGCAGTTTAGCAGGGTTTCCCGGGGAGCTGTTTTTT. Translated: CASSLAGFPGELFF.